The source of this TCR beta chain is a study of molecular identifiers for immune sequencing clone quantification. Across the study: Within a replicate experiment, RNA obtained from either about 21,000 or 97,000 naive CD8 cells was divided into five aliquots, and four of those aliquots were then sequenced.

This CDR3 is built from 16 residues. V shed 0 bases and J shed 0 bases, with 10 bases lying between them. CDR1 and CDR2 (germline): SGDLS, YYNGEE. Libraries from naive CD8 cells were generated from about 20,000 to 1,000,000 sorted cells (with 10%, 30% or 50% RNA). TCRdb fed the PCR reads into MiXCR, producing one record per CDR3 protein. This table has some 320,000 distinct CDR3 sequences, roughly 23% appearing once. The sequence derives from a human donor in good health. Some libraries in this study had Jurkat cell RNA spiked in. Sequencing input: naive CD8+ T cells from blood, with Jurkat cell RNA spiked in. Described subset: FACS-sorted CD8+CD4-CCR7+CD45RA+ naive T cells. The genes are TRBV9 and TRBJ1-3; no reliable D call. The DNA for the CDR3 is TGTGCCAGCAGCGTAGACCGGGGAAGCTCTGGAAACACCATATATTTT. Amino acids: CASSVDRGSSGNTIYF. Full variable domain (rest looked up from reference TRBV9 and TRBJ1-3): DSGVTQTPKHLITATGQRVTLRCSPRSGDLSVYWYQQSLDQGLQFLIQYYNGEERAKGNILERFSAQQFPDLHSELNLSSLELGDSALYFCASSVDRGSSGNTIYFGEGSWLTVV.